The clone carrying this T cell receptor beta chain was picked up many times. Its specificity is not known. This specimen comes from a study of breast tumors, draining lymph nodes, adjacent tissues. Study-level results: Tumor T cell lymph node origin was a supported hypothesis, not proven.

Breast cancer patients provided tissue from their axillary draining lymph nodes. Trimming took off 4 bases at V and 3 bases at J, with 15 bases between the two ends. The CDR3 is made up of 14 amino acids. Germline assignment: CDR1 GTSNPN and CDR2 SVGIG (reference sequence). TCRdb recomputed calls from the multiplex PCR reads with MiXCR, one row per CDR3 protein. The sample yields fewer than 250,000 distinct CDR3 sequences, 32% seen once. This chain links TRBV30 with TRBJ1-2; possible D gene TRBD1, 5 bases. The sequenced sample consisted of axillary lymph node tissue. The receptor was isolated from a female donor with breast cancer. Some clones in this sample may be carry-over from other donors' samples. CDR3 bases: TGTGCCTGGACTCTAAGGGGACGATACTATGGCTACACCTTC. Translating gives CAWTLRGRYYGYTF.